The 18 T cell receptor beta chains in this list originate from one sample, sequenced in a study of sequential checkpoint blockade in melanoma. Generated by immunoSEQ multiplex PCR, the TCRdb table keeps only in-frame clones and is missing some. Here the sample spans tens of thousands of clones, just under 85% being singletons. Treatment denoted: randomized to nivolumab then ipilimumab (arm A) or the reverse (arm B). Source: CD8+ T cells sorted from blood (inferred from file names), taken from a patient given nivolumab and ipilimumab in sequence. These TCRs come from a human donor with melanoma.

The chain is built from TRBV19 and TRBJ2-2; D remains unclear. CDR1 is LNHDA, CDR2 SQIVND, per germline (reference sequence). This CDR3 has 16 residues. The germline V and J ends were trimmed by 5 bases and 0 bases, with 13 bases remaining between them. In nucleotides, the CDR3 is TGTGCCAGTAGTCTCCTGGGCGTCGCGAACACCGGGGAGCTGTTTTTT. Translating gives CASSLLGVANTGELFF.

The chain recombines TRBV28 with TRBJ1-1; D possibly corresponds to TRBD1 (6 bases). Germline V gene lookup returns CDR1 MDHEN and CDR2 SYDVKM. There are 13 residues in the CDR3. V lost 7 bases and J lost 3, with 12 bases in between. CDR3 sequence reads: CASTVEGDTEAFF. For the CDR3, the DNA is TGTGCCAGCACCGTTGAGGGGGACACTGAAGCTTTCTTT.

This clone appeared a few times. J is TRBJ1-5 and V is TRBV19; 8 positions match TRBD1. In germline, CDR1 is LNHDA, CDR2 SQIVND (reference sequence). V was clipped by 3 bases and J by 3 bases; unmatched bases: 4. CDR3 length: 15 residues. As DNA, the CDR3 is TGTGCCAGTAGTATTGAGGGACAGGTCAATCAGCCCCAGCATTTT. It is translated as CASSIEGQVNQPQHF.

The chain links TRBV7-9 to TRBJ2-7; D gene uncertain. Trimming shortened V by 5 bases and J by 4 bases, and 18 bases separated the two germline ends. The CDR3 extends over 15 amino acids. Per germline, CDR1 SEHNR and CDR2 FQNEAQ (reference sequence). The CDR3 here is CASSPSNSLKYEQYF. CDR3 DNA sequence: TGTGCCAGCAGCCCATCAAACTCTCTAAAATACGAGCAGTACTTC.

This rearrangement joins TRBV13 to TRBJ1-4; TRBD1 aligns across 9 bases. Germline values: CDR1 PRHDT, CDR2 FYEKMQ (reference sequence). This CDR3 contains 15 residues. The ends lost 5 bases at V and 5 bases at J; junction bases unmatched: 6. Here the CDR3 DNA reads TGTGCCAGCAGCGTAAACAGGGGGCTGAATGAAAAACTGTTTTTT. It translates to CASSVNRGLNEKLFF.

This clone rates as medium-sized. The genes are TRBV21-1 and TRBJ1-3; the listed D gene, TRBD1, was not tested against the DNA. TRBV21-1 constitutes a pseudogene. This CDR3 comprises 18 residues. DNA for the CDR3: TGTGCCAGCAGCGCAAAATCACAGGGGTTGGGCTCTGGAAACACCATATATTTT. Amino acids: CASSAKSQGLGSGNTIYF.

J is TRBJ1-6 and V is TRBV5-6, with TRBD1 matching over 7 bases. The CDR3 loop spans 14 amino acids. J gave up 7 bases and V 5 bases, and 6 bases lay outside the gene matches. Germline V gives CDR1 SGHDT, CDR2 YYEEEE. In DNA, the CDR3 is TGTGCCAGCAGGGCGGACAGGCAAAATTCACCCCTCCACTTT. Translated: CASRADRQNSPLHF.

The rearrangement joins TRBV5-6 to TRBJ2-5; 9 bases fit TRBD2. The last part of the DNA fits TRBJ2-7 better; the J call may be wrong. From germline, CDR1 is SGHDT and CDR2 YYEEEE. The CDR3 contains 16 residues. CDR3 DNA: TGTGCCAGCAGCGCCGAGTTAGCGGGGGCCGCCTACGAGCAGTACTTC. Amino acid sequence: CASSAELAGAAYEQYF.

The rearrangement joins TRBV6-1 to TRBJ1-1; 7 bases match TRBD1. Germline V lookup: CDR1 MNHNS, CDR2 SASEGT. Trimming at V came to 8 bases and at J to 6 bases, leaving 6 bases not matched to a gene. CDR3 length: 12 residues. The CDR3 sequence: CASRTGEPEAFF. CDR3 in DNA: TGTGCCAGCCGTACAGGGGAGCCTGAAGCTTTCTTT.

This clone was detected only once. The chain employs TRBV27 and TRBJ2-1, with D possibly being TRBD2 (7 bases). CDR3 length: 15 amino acids. Germline assignment: CDR1 MNHEY and CDR2 SMNVEV (reference sequence). Trimming cost V 7 bases and J 3 bases, with 16 bases left between them. In nucleotides, the CDR3 is TGTGCCAGCACCTTAGGAGGGGGGGACTACAATGAGCAGTTCTTC. It is translated as CASTLGGGDYNEQFF.

CDR3 protein: CASSFGTGSDTQYF. DNA for the CDR3: TGTGCCAGCAGCTTCGGGACAGGGTCCGATACGCAGTATTTT. This chain links TRBV9 with TRBJ2-3, with 9 bases aligning to TRBD1. The CDR3 is made up of 14 amino acids. Germline lookup yields CDR1 SGDLS and CDR2 YYNGEE. Trimming removed 4 bases from V and 6 bases from J; junction bases left unmatched: 6.

V and J are TRBV5-6 and TRBJ2-7; no firm D call. From germline, CDR1 is SGHDT and CDR2 YYEEEE. The CDR3 extends over 12 amino acids. V was shortened by 1 base and J by 3 bases, with 5 bases between the two germline ends. The CDR3 DNA is TGTGCCAGCAGCTTGCAGTTCTACGAGCAGTACTTC. As protein: CASSLQFYEQYF.

The chain links TRBV7-8 to TRBJ2-7; 8 bases line up with TRBD1. The V and J ends lost 4 bases and 3 bases, in that order; junction bases with no gene match: 5. The germline V gene encodes CDR1 SGHVS and CDR2 FQNEAQ. The CDR3 contains 14 residues. CDR3 loop: CASSSGQGLYEQYF. DNA for the CDR3: TGTGCCAGCAGCTCCGGACAGGGCCTCTACGAGCAGTACTTC.

This clone was recorded a few times. The gene calls are TRBV6-1 and TRBJ1-1; perhaps TRBD1 as D (6 bases). This CDR3 contains 13 residues. V lost 4 bases, J lost 4 bases, and 10 bases lay in between. Looked up from germline, CDR1 is MNHNS and CDR2 is SASEGT. DNA of the CDR3: TGTGCCAGCAGTGGATCGGACAGCACTGAAGCTTTCTTT. This sequence encodes CASSGSDSTEAFF.

This chain links TRBV6-5 with TRBJ1-2; D might be TRBD1 (5 bases). Germline-derived CDR1 and CDR2 are MNHEY and SVGAGI. The CDR3 consists of 15 residues. The V and J ends lost 2 bases and 7 bases respectively, with 17 bases between them. This chain's CDR3 is CASSYDSGVGGGYTF. The CDR3 nucleotides are TGTGCCAGCAGTTACGATTCGGGGGTTGGAGGTGGCTACACCTTC.

CDR3 in amino acids: CASRERGLEQYF. For the CDR3, the DNA is TGTGCCAGCAGGGAGAGAGGGCTGGAGCAGTACTTC. The J gene is TRBJ2-7, the V gene TRBV2; the D gene is possibly TRBD2 (5 bases). The CDR3 contains 12 residues. The V gene's germline CDR1 is SNHLY and CDR2 FYNNEI. V gave up 6 bases and J gave up 7 bases, with 13 bases separating them. Filled out from reference TRBV2 and TRBJ2-7, the complete variable domain reads EPEVTQTPSHQVTQMGQEVILRCVPISNHLYFYWYRQILGQKVEFLVSFYNNEISEKSEIFDDQFSVERPDGSNFTLKIRSTKLEDSAMYFCASRERGLEQYFGPGTRLTVT.

This clone was observed a handful of times. The chain carries TRBV27 and TRBJ1-1, with a weak D call TRBD1 (6 bases). The V gene lost 2 bases and the J gene lost 0 bases, with 7 bases spanning the gap. The CDR3 is 14 residues long. Germline lookup yields CDR1 MNHEY and CDR2 SMNVEV (reference sequence). CDR3 sequence (DNA): TGTGCCAGCAGTTTAGGGGGCATGAACACTGAAGCTTTCTTT. This codes for CASSLGGMNTEAFF.

Only a few counts were recorded for this clone. The rearrangement links TRBV2 to TRBJ2-1; the D gene is possibly TRBD2 (5 bases). V was cut by 3 bases and J by 10 bases, with 19 bases left in between. CDR1 and CDR2 from the germline V gene are SNHLY and FYNNEI. This CDR3 region has 15 residues. The CDR3 nucleotides read TGTGCCAGCAGTGACCAGGACTCAATCATACCCGAGCAGTTCTTC. Amino acids: CASSDQDSIIPEQFF.